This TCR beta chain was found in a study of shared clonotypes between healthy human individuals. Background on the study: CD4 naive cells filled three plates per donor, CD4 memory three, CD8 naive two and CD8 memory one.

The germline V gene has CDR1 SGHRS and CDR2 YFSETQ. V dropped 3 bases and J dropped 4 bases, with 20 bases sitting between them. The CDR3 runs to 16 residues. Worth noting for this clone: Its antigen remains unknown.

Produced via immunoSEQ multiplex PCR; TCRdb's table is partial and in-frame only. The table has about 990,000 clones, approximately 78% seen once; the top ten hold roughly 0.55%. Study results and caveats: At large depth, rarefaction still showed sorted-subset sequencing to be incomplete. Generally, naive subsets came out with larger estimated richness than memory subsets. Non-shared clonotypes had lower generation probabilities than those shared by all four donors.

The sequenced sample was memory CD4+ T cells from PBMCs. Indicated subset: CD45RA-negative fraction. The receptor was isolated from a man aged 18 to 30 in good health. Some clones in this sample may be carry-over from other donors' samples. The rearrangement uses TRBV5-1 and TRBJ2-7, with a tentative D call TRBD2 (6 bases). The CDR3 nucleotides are TGCGCCAGCAGCTCCACAACGGGACGGGGAGGTTACGAGCAGTACTTC. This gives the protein CASSSTTGRGGYEQYF.